This record concerns one T cell receptor (beta chain) sequence. The clone's antigen remains unknown. Per-base qualities were not stored, and no clone one base away is much larger. This sample was taken from a study of blood T cell repertoires in COVID-19 (dated by TCRdb to 2018 to 2020). Study-wide context: The collaborator samples originated in the United States, Italy and Spain and spanned the acute and convalescent phases of COVID-19. The sample metadata nearly always contained a de-identified subject ID, COVID-19 status, age in years and sex. The samples were drawn from the first 160 participants of the ongoing ImmuneRACE study and from 950 to 1,500 subjects provided by 6 global collaborators. The material from the prospective study consisted of cDNA or gDNA derived from T cells, B-cell-depleted T cells, or PBMCs. The repertoires were made available in a free public database intended to serve as a resource for research on the immune response to SARS-CoV-2. Where available, HLA class I and class II types were obtained from metadata supplied by the sample provider rather than from assay-based typing. Subjects who had been exposed to COVID-19, were actively infected with it, or had recovered from it provided the deeply sampled blood TCRbeta repertoires that made up the dataset. Overall results and qualifications from the work: How much clinical and demographic metadata was included differed by source and by participant, and the metadata was provided uncurated.

Collaborating institutions collected whole blood in K2EDTA tubes following their own protocols. Collaborator samples were shipped for TCRbeta analysis as frozen whole blood, isolated PBMCs, or DNA extracted from either sample type. TCRbeta CDR3 regions were amplified from genomic DNA by means of the immunoSEQ Assay, a bias-controlled multiplex PCR. The authors' analysis ran thus. The number of nucleated cells in each sample was estimated from the amplification of reference gene primers within the assay. To quantify the absolute abundance of each unique TCRbeta CDR3 rearrangement, sequence reads were collapsed and filtered. For each sample, productive Simpson clonality was calculated as the square root of Simpson's diversity index across productive rearrangements. In its TCRdb copy, this immuneACCESS table keeps in-frame sequences only and misses some clones. Where compared with another copy, unresolved V genes explain less than half of these, and the others have no known cause. V and J calls and clone size are as listed in that table; D and trimming were resolved from the DNA. The sample table lists under 200,000 clones, 70% to 90% of them with a count of one. The top ten clones comprise 6% of the sample.

In the germline V gene (reference sequence), CDR1 corresponds to LNHNV and CDR2 to YYDKDF. Its CDR3 holds 15 amino acids, cysteine through phenylalanine. Here the CDR3 DNA is all that survives: 45 bases in frame from base 1. Trimming accounts for 5 bases at V and 5 bases at J, while the number of junction bases matched to no gene is 4. The sequenced material came from peripheral blood. This receptor was taken from a man aged 35-49 years with active or convalescent COVID-19. Recombination linked TRBV15 to TRBJ2-3, with TRBD2 identical over 13 junction bases. The CDR3 protein sequence reads: CATSARTSGRDTQYF. In nucleotide form, the sequence is TGTGCCACCAGCGCACGGACTAGCGGGAGAGATACGCAGTATTTT.